This entry lists 26 T cell receptor beta chains sequenced from one sample in a study of cytomegalovirus exposure and HLA in healthy donors (dated by TCRdb to about 2017). Receptors were amplified or captured by the immunoSEQ multiplex PCR assay. For the multiplex PCR, a mixture combining 60 forward primers for TCR Vbeta segments and 13 reverse primers for TCR Jbeta segments was used. Sourced from immuneACCESS, this table was stored by TCRdb with only in-frame sequences that have V and J called. A share of the clones is absent; for the studies checked, an unresolved V gene accounts for under half, and the remainder has no known explanation. The sample data list 60,000 to 75,000 clones, and 55% to 65% of these were observed just once. The ten largest clones represent approximately 2.9% of the sample. Material: PBMCs. The receptors shown here come from a woman aged 50 to 60 in good health and CMV-seronegative.

The CDR3 protein is CASSFGHSGANVLTF. CDR3 DNA: TGTGCCAGCAGCTTTGGGCACTCTGGGGCCAACGTCCTGACTTTC. V is TRBV5-8 and J is TRBJ2-6; the D is unclear. The germline V and J ends were trimmed by 2 bases and 0 bases, with 6 bases remaining between them. This CDR3 region has 15 residues. Germline V gene sequence: CDR1 SGHTS, CDR2 YDEGEE.

The chain employs TRBV5-1 and TRBJ1-3; D gene uncertain. This CDR3 region has 14 residues. Germline V lookup: CDR1 SGHRS, CDR2 YFSETQ. The V and J ends lost 4 bases and 3 bases respectively, with 11 bases between them. The CDR3 DNA reads as TGCGCCAGCAGCCCCCGACGGGATGGAAACACCATATATTTT. Translation gives CASSPRRDGNTIYF.

This rearrangement joins TRBV9 to TRBJ2-1, with D uncertain. V dropped 0 bases and J dropped 9 bases, with 16 bases sitting between them. In germline, CDR1 is SGDLS, CDR2 YYNGEE. This CDR3 contains 15 residues. The CDR3 protein is CASSVDPLLRGEQFF. DNA for the CDR3: TGTGCCAGCAGCGTAGACCCCCTTTTAAGAGGTGAGCAGTTCTTC.

V gene TRBV30 combines with J gene TRBJ2-3; D not resolved. The CDR3 has 12 amino acids. V was shortened by 5 bases and J by 4 bases, with 10 bases between the two germline ends. Germline lookup yields CDR1 GTSNPN and CDR2 SVGIG (reference sequence). CDR3: CAWARYSDTQYF. The CDR3 region has the DNA TGTGCCTGGGCACGGTACTCAGATACGCAGTATTTT. The variable domain in full, with the rest retrieved from reference TRBV30 and TRBJ2-3, is SQTIHQWPATLVQPVGSPLSLECTVEGTSNPNLYWYRQAAGRGLQLLFYSVGIGQISSEVPQNLSASRPQDRQFILSSKKLLLSDSGFYLCAWARYSDTQYFGPGTRLTVL.

This chain links TRBV13 with TRBJ2-7; D uncertain. The germline V and J ends were trimmed by 3 bases and 2 bases, with 8 bases remaining between them. The CDR3 extends over 13 amino acids. Germline CDR1 reads PRHDT; CDR2 reads FYEKMQ (reference sequence). In nucleotides, the CDR3 is TGTGCCAGCAGCTTTAGAGGTACCTACGAGCAGTACTTC. This sequence encodes CASSFRGTYEQYF.

This clone was observed a handful of times. The V call is TRBV18, the J call TRBJ1-1; TRBD1 matches at 7 bases. There are 13 residues in the CDR3. V was pared by 0 bases and J by 11 bases, with 6 bases of the junction left unmatched. Germline V gene data show CDR1 as KGHSH and CDR2 as LQKENI. The CDR3 coding sequence is TGTGCCAGCTCACCACCGGACAGGAACTCGGCTTTCTTT. Translated: CASSPPDRNSAFF.

To note about this clone: The junction departs from germline at one end; a sequencing error may be responsible. This chain uses TRBV5-1 with TRBJ2-7; TRBD1 matches 10 bases. This CDR3 has 11 amino acids. Germline CDR1 and CDR2: SGHRS and YFSETQ. The CDR3 DNA is TGCGCCATTAATGCGGTCGGGACAGGGGAGTTC. Translation: CAINAVGTGEF. Drawing the rest from reference TRBV5-1 and TRBJ2-7, the complete variable domain is KAGVTQTPRYLIKTRGQQVTLSCSPISGHRSVSWYQQTPGQGLQFLFEYFSETQRNKGNFPGRFSGRQFSNSRSEMNVSTLELGDSALYLCAINAVGTGEFGPGTRLTVT.

This chain uses TRBV19 with TRBJ2-7; TRBD2 matches at 8 bases. This CDR3 has 15 amino acids. V dropped 2 bases and J dropped 0; count of bases not matched to a gene: 3. The germline V gene encodes CDR1 LNHDA and CDR2 SQIVND (reference sequence). This chain's CDR3 is CASSITSGSSYEQYF. CDR3 sequence (DNA): TGTGCCAGTAGTATAACCAGCGGGAGCTCCTACGAGCAGTACTTC.

This clone has only one observation. The CDR3 here is CASSLGLGGGRGEQFF. CDR3 coding DNA: TGTGCCAGCAGCTTAGGCCTGGGAGGCGGGAGAGGTGAGCAGTTCTTC. V gene TRBV11-3 combines with J gene TRBJ2-1, with 7 positions matching TRBD2. J lost 9 bases, V lost 1 base, and 12 bases had no gene match. Germline CDR1 SGHNT, CDR2 YENEEA. This CDR3 is 16 amino acids long.

V usage is TRBV5-6 and J usage is TRBJ2-5; 9 nucleotides agree with TRBD2. The CDR3 length is 16 residues. Germline loops: CDR1 SGHDT, CDR2 YYEEEE. J lost 3 bases, V lost 0 bases, and 6 bases had no gene match. The CDR3 region has the DNA TGTGCCAGCAGCTTGGTAGGGCTAGCGGGGAAAGAGACCCAGTACTTC. This gives the protein CASSLVGLAGKETQYF.

The chain recombines TRBV15 with TRBJ2-2; 8 bases map to TRBD2. The CDR3 covers 15 residues. The germline V gene encodes CDR1 LNHNV and CDR2 YYDKDF (reference sequence). The V and J ends lost 6 bases and 4 bases, in that order; junction bases with no gene match: 7. This CDR3 is CATRAFGGATGELFF. As DNA, the CDR3 is TGTGCCACCAGGGCCTTCGGGGGGGCCACCGGGGAGCTGTTTTTT.

The chain carries TRBV5-1 and TRBJ2-5; TRBD2 agrees at 11 bases. V was clipped by 4 bases and J by 4 bases; unmatched bases: 6. The CDR3 contains 15 residues. Germline V gives CDR1 SGHRS, CDR2 YFSETQ. The CDR3 reads CASSAPLAGAETQYF. CDR3 DNA: TGCGCCAGCAGCGCCCCACTAGCGGGAGCAGAGACCCAGTACTTC.

This sequence joins TRBV6-5 and TRBJ1-1, with D perhaps TRBD1 (6 bases). CDR3 length: 15 residues. V lost 8 bases to trimming and J lost 5 bases, with 21 bases between them. The germline V gene encodes CDR1 MNHEY and CDR2 SVGAGI. The CDR3 bases are TGTGCCAGCTTCACCGGGGGGCGCGGGGAGACTGAAGCTTTCTTT. Translation: CASFTGGRGETEAFF.

The chain has TRBV7-9 and TRBJ2-5, with 7 bases matching TRBD2. CDR3 size: 18 residues. CDR1 and CDR2 from the germline V gene are SEHNR and FQNEAQ (reference sequence). The V gene end was trimmed by 5 bases and the J gene end by 4 bases; junction bases not matched to a gene: 19. The CDR3 here is CASSAQTWYAGVAETQYF. As DNA, the CDR3 is TGTGCCAGCAGCGCCCAAACTTGGTATGCGGGAGTGGCAGAGACCCAGTACTTC.

This clone was counted only a few times. This chain links TRBV29-1 with TRBJ2-7; 8 bases fit TRBD1. This CDR3 has 15 amino acids. Germline CDR1 and CDR2: SQVTM and ANQGSEA. Trimming took 7 bases from V and 0 from J; bases not matched to a gene: 11. This CDR3 is CSASTGALHSYEQYF. CDR3 nucleotide sequence: TGCAGCGCCTCGACAGGGGCGCTTCACTCCTACGAGCAGTACTTC.

This clone occurred a few times. The gene calls are TRBV5-1 and TRBJ1-2; 7 nucleotides agree with TRBD1. The V and J ends lost 4 bases and 5 bases, in that order; junction bases with no gene match: 8. This CDR3 comprises 14 residues. Germline loops: CDR1 SGHRS, CDR2 YFSETQ. The CDR3 nucleotides read TGCGCCAGCAGCGCGGAGGGGGCTGTTTATGGCTACACCTTC. This codes for CASSAEGAVYGYTF. Complete variable domain (other parts from reference TRBV5-1 and TRBJ1-2): KAGVTQTPRYLIKTRGQQVTLSCSPISGHRSVSWYQQTPGQGLQFLFEYFSETQRNKGNFPGRFSGRQFSNSRSEMNVSTLELGDSALYLCASSAEGAVYGYTFGSGTRLTVV.

This clone was seen a few times. The chain couples TRBV7-9 to TRBJ2-1; 7 bases match TRBD2. Germline V gene data show CDR1 as SEHNR and CDR2 as FQNEAQ (reference sequence). J was trimmed by 3 bases and V by 4 bases; bases with no gene match: 6. The CDR3 contains 15 residues. This CDR3 is CASSSSGVFYNEQFF. CDR3 coding DNA: TGTGCCAGCAGCTCTAGCGGCGTGTTCTACAATGAGCAGTTCTTC.

The chain uses TRBV19 and TRBJ2-5; D not certain. V lost 5 bases, J lost 4 bases, and 20 bases lay in between. CDR3 length: 16 residues. Germline loops: CDR1 LNHDA, CDR2 SQIVND (reference sequence). The CDR3 DNA follows: TGTGCCAGTAGTCCCCTCATTTCCGTTTTCGGAGAGACCCAGTACTTC. This sequence encodes CASSPLISVFGETQYF.

Only a few counts were recorded for this clone. The J gene is TRBJ2-7, the V gene TRBV29-1, with 10 bases aligning to TRBD2. Looked up from germline, CDR1 is SQVTM and CDR2 is ANQGSEA. V dropped 7 bases and J dropped 0; count of bases not matched to a gene: 12. The CDR3 has 16 residues. Here the CDR3 DNA reads TGCAGCGGAGGACTAGCGGATTTCCCCGACTCCTACGAGCAGTACTTC. Translated, it gives CSGGLADFPDSYEQYF.

This clone has a handful of counts. This chain uses TRBV4-3 with TRBJ1-1; TRBD1 is a possible D gene (6 bases). The germline V and J ends were trimmed by 4 bases and 2 bases, with 11 bases remaining between them. The CDR3 extends over 14 amino acids. Germline CDR1 reads LGHNA; CDR2 reads YSLEER. CDR3 protein: CASSLAGANTEAFF. Here the CDR3 DNA reads TGCGCCAGCAGCCTAGCAGGGGCTAACACTGAAGCTTTCTTT.

The sample holds a few counts of this clone. This rearrangement joins TRBV7-2 to TRBJ2-7; 11 nucleotides align to TRBD1. This CDR3 is 14 amino acids long. CDR1 is SGHTA and CDR2 is FQGNSA in the germline V gene. Trimming cost V 7 bases and J 2 bases; bases outside gene matches: 4. CDR3 DNA sequence: TGTGCCAGCACCTGGACAGGGGGCGCCTACGAGCAGTACTTC. It translates to CASTWTGGAYEQYF.

This clone was counted between two and nine times. The chain employs TRBV28 and TRBJ2-2; 13 bases are a match to TRBD2. This CDR3 region has 16 residues. V shed 6 bases, J shed 0 bases, and the junction held 1 base outside the gene matches. The germline gives CDR1 MDHEN, CDR2 SYDVKM. DNA for the CDR3: TGTGCCAGCAGGGGGACTAGCGGGGCGAACACCGGGGAGCTGTTTTTT. This encodes CASRGTSGANTGELFF.

CDR3 coding DNA: TGTGCCAGCAGTGAATTGCGGGATCTCGAGCAGTACTTC. Its protein is CASSELRDLEQYF. The V gene is TRBV6-1, the J gene TRBJ2-7; TRBD2 is a possible D gene (6 bases). V lost 2 bases and J lost 6, with 11 bases in between. Per the germline V gene, CDR1 is MNHNS and CDR2 is SASEGT. This CDR3 is built from 13 residues.

CDR3 residues: CAISTTGASLLYGYTF. The CDR3 nucleotides read TGTGCCATCAGCACGACAGGGGCCTCACTCCTCTATGGCTACACCTTC. The V call is TRBV10-3, the J call TRBJ1-2, with 8 bases fitting TRBD1. Trimming removed 6 bases from V and 4 bases from J; junction bases left unmatched: 13. Germline lookup yields CDR1 ENHRY and CDR2 SYGVKD. This CDR3 has 16 residues.

The V call is TRBV5-1, the J call TRBJ2-7, with D possibly TRBD2 on 6 matching bases. Germline V gives CDR1 SGHRS, CDR2 YFSETQ. The CDR3 covers 14 residues. The V gene lost 0 bases and the J gene lost 5 bases, with 12 bases spanning the gap. CDR3 amino acids: CASSLEGREDEQYF. The CDR3 DNA is TGCGCCAGCAGCTTGGAGGGCAGGGAGGACGAGCAGTACTTC.

This chain connects TRBV28 to TRBJ1-5; D perhaps matches TRBD1 (5 bases). The germline V gene encodes CDR1 MDHEN and CDR2 SYDVKM. V lost 2 bases and J 3 bases, leaving 11 bases between the germline ends. CDR3 length: 15 residues. The CDR3 DNA sequence: TGTGCCAGCAGTTTACTCCCAGGGCTCAATCAGCCCCAGCATTTT. Its protein is CASSLLPGLNQPQHF.